This T cell receptor beta chain was sequenced during a study of CD8+CD57+ T cells in acquired aplastic anemia. Study outcomes and limitations: Patients had roughly 31 CD8+ CDR3 sequences in common with controls (the shared set).

Many counts were recorded for this clonotype. Its target is unknown. The template for TCR beta VDJ and CDR3 sequence profiling was genomic DNA. TCRdb used MiXCR to reprocess the reads, holding one entry per CDR3 protein. The data contain 150,000 or so distinct CDR3 sequences, around 47% of them seen just once; the ten biggest clones take up 3.2%. The germline V gene encodes CDR1 KGHSH and CDR2 LQKENI. The CDR3 is 13 residues long. Trimming cost V 3 bases and J 0 bases, with 6 bases left between them. Patients chosen for sequencing had shown CD8+CD57+ cell expansion by flow cytometry. Severe acquired aplastic anemia was present in every patient. Blood sampling was performed on the patients, and none of them had received therapy by then.

The chain employs TRBV18 and TRBJ2-7, with D possibly being TRBD2 (5 bases). This clonotype was sampled from a human donor with aplastic anemia. Material for sequencing was sorted CD4+, CD8+, or CD8+CD57+ T cells (not recorded which) from PBMCs. The chain's CDR3 is CASSPGSSYEQYF. The CDR3 region has the DNA TGTGCCAGCTCACCTGGGAGCTCCTACGAGCAGTACTTC.